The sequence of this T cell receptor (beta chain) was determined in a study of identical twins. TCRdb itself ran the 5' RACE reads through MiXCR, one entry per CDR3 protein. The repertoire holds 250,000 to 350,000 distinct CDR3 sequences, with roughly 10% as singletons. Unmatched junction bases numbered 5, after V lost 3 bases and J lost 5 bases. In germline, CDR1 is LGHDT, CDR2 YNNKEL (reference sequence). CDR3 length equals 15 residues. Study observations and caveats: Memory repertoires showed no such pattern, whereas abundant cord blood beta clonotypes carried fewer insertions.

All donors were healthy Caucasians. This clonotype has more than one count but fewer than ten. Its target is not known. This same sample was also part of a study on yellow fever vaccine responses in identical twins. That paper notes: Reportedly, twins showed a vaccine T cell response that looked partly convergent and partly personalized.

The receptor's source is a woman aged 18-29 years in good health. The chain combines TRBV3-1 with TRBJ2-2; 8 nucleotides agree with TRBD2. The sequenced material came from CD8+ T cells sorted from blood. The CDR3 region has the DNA TGTGCCAGCAGCCATCCCGGGGGGGGTACCGGGGAGCTGTTTTTT. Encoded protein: CASSHPGGGTGELFF.